Sequencing of this T cell receptor (beta chain) was carried out in a study of shared clonotypes between healthy human individuals. Whole-study findings and limits: The sole specimen, blood, was sampled, and tissue repertoires likely differ.

About this clone itself: The antigen remains undetermined.

The sorted-subset replicate PCRs were given approximately 190 ng DNA, which is about 29,000 T cell genomes. Authors' analysis steps: In the immunoSEQ data, sequences were junction-only and lacked quality scores, so filtering differed. The protocol was immunoSEQ multiplex PCR, while the TCRdb copy is restricted to in-frame clones and leaves out a portion. The V and J calls and clone size are taken from that table; D and trimming were inferred from the DNA. This repertoire shows about 2.3 million clones, about nine tenths found once; its top ten account for about 0.41%. In germline, CDR1 is SGHTA, CDR2 FQGTGA. V lost 5 bases and J lost 9, with 14 bases in between. This CDR3 has 14 residues.

Material for sequencing was naive CD4+ T cells from PBMCs. Subset noted: CD45RA+ positively selected. The gene calls are TRBV7-3 and TRBJ1-6; D is ambiguous. The clonotype was recovered from a man aged 18-30 years in good health. Some clones in this sample may be carry-over from other donors' samples. The CDR3 spells CASSLGGQGSPLHF. The CDR3 nucleotides are TGTGCCAGCAGCCTCGGCGGGCAAGGTTCACCCCTCCACTTT.